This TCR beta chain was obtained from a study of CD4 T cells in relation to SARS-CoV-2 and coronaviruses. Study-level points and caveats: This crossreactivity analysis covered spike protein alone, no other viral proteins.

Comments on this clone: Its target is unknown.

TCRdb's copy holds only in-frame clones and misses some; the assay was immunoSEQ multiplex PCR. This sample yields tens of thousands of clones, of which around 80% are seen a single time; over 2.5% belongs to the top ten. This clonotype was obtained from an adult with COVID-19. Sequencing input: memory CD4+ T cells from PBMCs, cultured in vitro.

CDR3 in amino acids: CASSISPPGLPSYNEQFF. The DNA of the CDR3 is TGTGCCAGTAGTATTTCACCCCCGGGATTACCTTCCTACAATGAGCAGTTCTTC. The rearrangement links TRBV19 to TRBJ2-1, with D possibly TRBD2 on 5 matching bases. V lost 3 bases and J 1 base, leaving 19 bases between the germline ends. Germline V CDR1 and CDR2: LNHDA, SQIVND (reference sequence). The CDR3 is 18 residues long.